This TCR beta chain was found in a study of cytomegalovirus exposure and HLA in healthy donors. Details on this clone: The antigen remains undetermined.

Germline V gene lookup returns CDR1 MNHEY and CDR2 SVGAGI. The CDR3 is made up of 13 amino acids. V lost 7 bases and J 0 bases, leaving 10 bases between the germline ends. The PCR ran on 60 Vbeta and 13 Jbeta primers. TCRdb keeps only in-frame clones here, not all; method: immunoSEQ multiplex PCR. The table shows over 130,000 clones, with approximately 60% occurring only once. Study observations and caveats: In presence/absence analyses, roughly uniform sequencing depth across donors was assumed.

The material sequenced was PBMCs. The V and J genes are TRBV6-5 and TRBJ2-7, with D perhaps matching TRBD1 (5 bases). This sequence originates from a woman in her sixties or seventies in good health and CMV-seropositive. The chain's CDR3 is CASKTQGSYEQYF. The CDR3 DNA is TGTGCCAGCAAAACCCAGGGCTCCTACGAGCAGTACTTC.